A single sample is the source of the 24 T cell receptor beta chains below, sequenced in a study of blood T cell repertoires in COVID-19 (TCRdb year 2020). Receptors were amplified or captured by the immunoSEQ multiplex PCR assay. TCRdb's version of the immuneACCESS table is confined to in-frame rearrangements and falls short of the full clone set. An unresolved V gene accounts for under half of the shortfall where checked; the remainder is of unknown origin. In all, the sample holds 60,000 to 85,000 clones, and around 80% of those were seen once. The ten largest clones add up to about 12% of the sample. Material for sequencing was peripheral blood. These receptors were collected from a human donor in a cohort sampled during active COVID-19.

The CDR3 nucleotides read TGTGCCAGCAGTCCCACCCGACTAGGGAGGAATGAGCAGTTCTTC. It codes for CASSPTRLGRNEQFF. The V gene is TRBV11-3, the J gene TRBJ2-1; D is possibly TRBD2 (6 bases). Trimming removed 6 bases at V and 7 bases at J, with 19 bases between. The CDR3 loop spans 15 amino acids. Looked up from germline, CDR1 is SGHNT and CDR2 is YENEEA.

The gene calls are TRBV30 and TRBJ2-3; tentative D call: TRBD1 (6 bases). The CDR3 is 14 amino acids. Germline lookup yields CDR1 GTSNPN and CDR2 SVGIG (reference sequence). The V gene lost 3 bases and the J gene lost 5 bases, with 15 bases spanning the gap. The CDR3 loop reads CAWRTQGVGDTQYF. CDR3 coding DNA: TGTGCCTGGAGGACACAGGGTGTTGGAGATACGCAGTATTTT. The entire variable domain, with the rest obtained from reference TRBV30 and TRBJ2-3, is as follows: SQTIHQWPATLVQPVGSPLSLECTVEGTSNPNLYWYRQAAGRGLQLLFYSVGIGQISSEVPQNLSASRPQDRQFILSSKKLLLSDSGFYLCAWRTQGVGDTQYFGPGTRLTVL.

This clone appeared a single time. V is TRBV21-1 and J is TRBJ1-5; TRBD1, the D gene given by the table, was not confirmed from the DNA. TRBV21-1 is labeled a pseudogene. This CDR3 contains 13 residues. CDR3 nucleotides: TGTGCCAGCAAAAACAGCCACCATCAGCCCCAGCATTTT. Protein: CASKNSHHQPQHF.

The chain's CDR3 is CASSLAVTGQGYTF. CDR3 nucleotides: TGTGCCAGCAGCTTAGCCGTGACAGGCCAGGGCTACACCTTC. The gene calls are TRBV7-9 and TRBJ1-2, with D maybe TRBD1 (6 bases). V was pared by 0 bases and J by 8 bases, with 13 bases between. The CDR3 is made up of 14 amino acids. Per germline, CDR1 SEHNR and CDR2 FQNEAQ (reference sequence).

This rearrangement joins TRBV28 to TRBJ2-1; 11 nucleotides agree with TRBD2. The germline V gene has CDR1 MDHEN and CDR2 SYDVKM. With V trimmed by 6 bases and J by 0 bases, 19 bases remained unmatched. The CDR3 totals 21 residues. This CDR3 is CASRPALRGLAALSSYNEQFF. Here the CDR3 DNA reads TGTGCCAGCAGGCCAGCCTTGAGGGGACTAGCGGCCCTGAGCTCCTACAATGAGCAGTTCTTC.

This clone was seen more than once but under ten times. The V gene is TRBV7-2, the J gene TRBJ2-1; TRBD1 matches at 9 bases. This CDR3 contains 15 residues. Germline V gene sequence: CDR1 SGHTA, CDR2 FQGNSA. With 0 bases clipped from V and 8 bases from J, the junction kept 5 bases outside the gene matches. CDR3 coding DNA: TGTGCCAGCAGCTTAGCGCGCAACAGGGGGCATGAGCAGTTCTTC. Encoded protein: CASSLARNRGHEQFF. Looking up the rest from reference TRBV7-2 and TRBJ2-1 gives the full variable domain: GAGVSQSPSNKVTEKGKDVELRCDPISGHTALYWYRQSLGQGLEFLIYFQGNSAPDKSGLPSDRFSAERTGGSVSTLTIQRTQQEDSAVYLCASSLARNRGHEQFFGPGTRLTVL.

CDR3 residues: CASSKRGALSSYNEQFF. In nucleotides, the CDR3 is TGTGCCAGTAGTAAACGGGGGGCCCTGAGCTCCTACAATGAGCAGTTCTTC. The chain links TRBV19 to TRBJ2-1, with a possible D match to TRBD2 (7 bases). Germline-derived CDR1 and CDR2 are LNHDA and SQIVND (reference sequence). The CDR3 is 17 residues long. V shed 4 bases and J shed 0 bases, with 16 bases lying between them.

The V call is TRBV10-3, the J call TRBJ1-3, with 7 bases that match TRBD1. This CDR3 is 14 amino acids long. CDR1 is ENHRY, CDR2 SYGVKD, per germline. Trimming removed 10 bases from V and 7 bases from J; junction bases left unmatched: 13. The CDR3 here is CASYQTGRGNTIYF. The CDR3 DNA is TGTGCCAGCTACCAGACAGGGCGAGGGAACACCATATATTTT.

This clone was counted a single time. This chain connects TRBV10-3 to TRBJ2-2; 9 bases match TRBD1. V lost 4 bases to trimming and J lost 3 bases; unmatched junction nucleotides: 3. The CDR3 sequence is 15 residues long. The germline V gene encodes CDR1 ENHRY and CDR2 SYGVKD. As DNA, the CDR3 is TGTGCCATCAGTGCACAGGGGGCCTACACCGGGGAGCTGTTTTTT. Translating it yields CAISAQGAYTGELFF.

V and J are TRBV5-1 and TRBJ2-7; 7 positions match TRBD2. The CDR3 runs 16 residues. V lost 4 bases to trimming and J lost 5 bases; unmatched junction nucleotides: 15. Germline CDR1 and CDR2: SGHRS and YFSETQ. The DNA of the CDR3 is TGCGCCAGCAGCCTGAACACGTGGCGGGAGTGCCACGAGCAGTACGTC. It specifies CASSLNTWRECHEQYV.

The chain employs TRBV5-1 and TRBJ2-1; D possibly corresponds to TRBD1 (5 bases). V gave up 4 bases and J gave up 6 bases, with 11 bases separating them. The CDR3 is made up of 13 amino acids. Germline V CDR1 and CDR2: SGHRS, YFSETQ. The CDR3 reads CASSHGRGNEQFF. The CDR3 DNA sequence: TGCGCCAGCAGCCACGGTAGGGGCAATGAGCAGTTCTTC.

The V call is TRBV28, the J call TRBJ2-1; 10 bases fit TRBD2. The V segment lost 4 bases and the J segment 4 bases; nucleotides outside the gene matches: 13. The CDR3 has 18 amino acids. The germline gives CDR1 MDHEN, CDR2 SYDVKM. The CDR3 coding sequence is TGTGCCAGCAGTTCTCTAAGGGCTAGCGGGGGCCGTTACAATGAGCAGTTCTTC. Amino acid sequence: CASSSLRASGGRYNEQFF.

This chain connects TRBV11-3 to TRBJ2-1; D unclear. Germline V gene sequence: CDR1 SGHNT, CDR2 YENEEA. Trimming left V 4 bases short and J 6 bases short, with 10 bases between. The CDR3 is made up of 13 amino acids. Here the CDR3 DNA reads TGTGCCAGCAGCTCCCTAGTGGGCAATGAGCAGTTCTTC. It yields the protein CASSSLVGNEQFF.

In nucleotides, the CDR3 is TGTGCCAGCAGTCCCCTAGCGGGGAAGACAGATACGCAGTATTTT. This gives the protein CASSPLAGKTDTQYF. This rearrangement joins TRBV2 to TRBJ2-3; 9 bases align to TRBD2. The CDR3 runs to 15 residues. Germline lookup yields CDR1 SNHLY and CDR2 FYNNEI. Germline trimming cut 5 bases from V and 3 bases from J; bases unmatched to any gene: 6.

The table lists this clone with a count of one. V and J are TRBV6-1 and TRBJ1-5; D unclear. CDR3 length: 15 amino acids. V was pared by 3 bases and J by 7 bases, with 16 bases between. Germline values: CDR1 MNHNS, CDR2 SASEGT. CDR3 nucleotides: TGTGCCAGCAGTGACCCGACCCGAGGAGGCCAGCCCCAGCATTTT. Residues: CASSDPTRGGQPQHF.

V usage is TRBV6-2 or TRBV6-3 and J usage is TRBJ1-1, with 11 bases aligning to TRBD1. The junction had 2 bases not matched to a gene; V was cut back by 2 bases and J by 6 bases. From germline, CDR1 is MNHEY and CDR2 SVGEGT. This CDR3 is built from 14 residues. For the CDR3, the DNA is TGTGCCAGCAGTTACACGGGACAGGGGGCTGAAGCTTTCTTT. It specifies CASSYTGQGAEAFF.

This clone was detected only a few times. The chain uses TRBV6-6 and TRBJ1-1; 8 positions match TRBD1. Germline V lookup: CDR1 MNHNY, CDR2 SVGAGI (reference sequence). V was clipped by 11 bases and J by 1 base; unmatched bases: 3. CDR3 length: 12 amino acids. This CDR3 reads CAGQGTNTEAFF. The CDR3 DNA reads as TGTGCCGGACAGGGCACGAACACTGAAGCTTTCTTT.

This chain connects TRBV7-2 to TRBJ2-1; D might be TRBD2 (6 bases). V lost 0 bases, J lost 2 bases, and 14 bases lay in between. Germline V gene data show CDR1 as SGHTA and CDR2 as FQGNSA. The CDR3 length is 17 residues. CDR3 protein: CASSLAHSSGPYNEQFF. DNA of the CDR3: TGTGCCAGCAGCTTAGCGCATAGTAGCGGCCCCTACAATGAGCAGTTCTTC.

J is TRBJ2-2 and V is TRBV4-3; 8 positions match TRBD1. The germline gives CDR1 LGHNA, CDR2 YSLEER. This CDR3 has 17 amino acids. The ends lost 4 bases at V and 4 bases at J; junction bases unmatched: 11. CDR3 in amino acids: CASSLNGLGQATGELFF. The CDR3 DNA reads TGCGCCAGCAGCCTAAACGGATTGGGACAGGCCACCGGGGAGCTGTTTTTT.

This chain links TRBV28 with TRBJ1-2; 7 bases align to TRBD1. The germline V gene has CDR1 MDHEN and CDR2 SYDVKM. The CDR3 has 15 amino acids. V was clipped by 4 bases and J by 2 bases; unmatched bases: 7. DNA for the CDR3: TGTGCCAGCAGTTCAACCACGGGACAGAACTATGGCTACACCTTC. Its translation: CASSSTTGQNYGYTF.

The chain links TRBV7-2 to TRBJ2-7; 7 nucleotides line up with TRBD2. V gave up 5 bases and J gave up 2 bases; unmatched junction bases: 0. Per germline, CDR1 SGHTA and CDR2 FQGNSA. The CDR3 contains 12 residues. The CDR3 bases are TGTGCCAGCAGCGGACTAGCCTACGAGCAGTACTTC. This translates into CASSGLAYEQYF. The whole variable domain, filled in from reference TRBV7-2 and TRBJ2-7, reads GAGVSQSPSNKVTEKGKDVELRCDPISGHTALYWYRQSLGQGLEFLIYFQGNSAPDKSGLPSDRFSAERTGGSVSTLTIQRTQQEDSAVYLCASSGLAYEQYFGPGTRLTVT.

The genes are TRBV18 and TRBJ2-1, with 13 bases aligning to TRBD2. CDR1 is KGHSH and CDR2 is LQKENI in the germline V gene. V lost 0 bases to trimming and J lost 10 bases; unmatched junction nucleotides: 6. This CDR3 has 16 residues. The CDR3 region is CASSPPGLAGPGEQFF. The CDR3 bases are TGTGCCAGCTCACCACCGGGACTAGCGGGGCCCGGAGAGCAGTTCTTC. The whole variable domain, remainder taken from reference TRBV18 and TRBJ2-1, is NAGVMQNPRHLVRRRGQEARLRCSPMKGHSHVYWYRQLPEEGLKFMVYLQKENIIDESGMPKERFSAEFPKEGPSILRIQQVVRGDSAAYFCASSPPGLAGPGEQFFGPGTRLTVL.

The V gene is TRBV12-5, the J gene TRBJ2-1; D is unresolved. Per the germline V gene, CDR1 is LGHNT and CDR2 is FRNRAP. The V end was cut by 3 bases, the J end by 9 bases, with 6 bases between. This CDR3 comprises 11 residues. CDR3 loop: CASGFPSEQFF. Here the CDR3 DNA reads TGTGCTAGTGGTTTCCCCAGTGAGCAGTTCTTC. The full variable domain, its missing parts supplied by reference TRBV12-5 and TRBJ2-1, is DARVTQTPRHKVTEMGQEVTMRCQPILGHNTVFWYRQTMMQGLELLAYFRNRAPLDDSGMPKDRFSAEMPDATLATLKIQPSEPRDSAVYFCASGFPSEQFFGPGTRLTVL.

The V gene is TRBV7-9, the J gene TRBJ2-3, with 7 nucleotides matching TRBD2. Germline CDR1 is SEHNR and CDR2 is FQNEAQ (reference sequence). This CDR3 region has 16 residues. V shed 10 bases, J shed 0 bases, and the junction held 13 bases outside the gene matches. The CDR3 protein is CAISPGLAVSTDTQYF. The CDR3 nucleotides are TGTGCCATCTCTCCGGGGCTAGCGGTTAGCACAGATACGCAGTATTTT.